This T cell receptor (beta chain) was observed in a study of cytomegalovirus exposure and HLA in healthy donors. For the study at large: In an earlier analysis, 117 million unique TCR beta sequences were found from about 180 million T cells. Study outcomes and limitations: Another analysis was done later, and it associated approximately 15,000 TCR beta sequences with HLA alleles at 0.05 false discovery rate. In an earlier analysis, most TCR beta V segments were productive about 90% or about 30% of the time.

The CDR3 contains 17 residues. Looked up from germline, CDR1 is MNHEY and CDR2 is SMNVEV (reference sequence). V was clipped by 4 bases and J by 7 bases; unmatched bases: 13. A multiplex PCR was run with 60 Vbeta primers and 13 Jbeta primers. The repertoire was sequenced with immunoSEQ multiplex PCR; TCRdb's copy has only in-frame clones and lacks some. Here the sample spans 150,000 to 200,000 clones, about two thirds being singletons. As for this clone: Its antigen is still unknown.

The TCR originated in a woman aged 18-29 years in good health and CMV-seropositive. The sequenced sample was PBMCs. The chain combines TRBV27 with TRBJ2-1, with TRBD2 identical over 10 bases. In DNA form, the CDR3 reads TGTGCCAGCAGTTCCCCATCTAGCGGGAGAGCAGCAAATGAGCAGTTCTTC. This codes for CASSSPSSGRAANEQFF.